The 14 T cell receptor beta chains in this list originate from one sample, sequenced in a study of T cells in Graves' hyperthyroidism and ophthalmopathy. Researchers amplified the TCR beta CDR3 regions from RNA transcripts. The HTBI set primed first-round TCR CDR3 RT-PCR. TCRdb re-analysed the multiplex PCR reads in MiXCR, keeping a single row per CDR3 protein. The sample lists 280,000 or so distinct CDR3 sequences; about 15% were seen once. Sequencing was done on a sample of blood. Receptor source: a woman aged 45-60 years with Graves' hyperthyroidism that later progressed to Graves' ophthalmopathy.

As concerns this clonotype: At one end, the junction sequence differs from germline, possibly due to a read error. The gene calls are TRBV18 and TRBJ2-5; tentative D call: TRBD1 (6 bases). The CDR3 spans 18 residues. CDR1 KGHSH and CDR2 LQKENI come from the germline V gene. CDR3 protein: CASSLTGYQGTRKETQYF. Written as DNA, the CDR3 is TGTGCCAGCTCACTAACAGGGTACCAGGGTACGAGGAAAGAAACCCAGTACTTC.

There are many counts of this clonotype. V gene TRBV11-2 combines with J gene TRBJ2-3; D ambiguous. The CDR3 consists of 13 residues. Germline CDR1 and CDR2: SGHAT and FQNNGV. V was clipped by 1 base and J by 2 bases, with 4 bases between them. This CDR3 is CASSLVNTDTQYF. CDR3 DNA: TGTGCCAGCAGCTTAGTCAACACAGATACGCAGTATTTT. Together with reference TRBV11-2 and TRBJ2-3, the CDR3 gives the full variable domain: EAGVAQSPRYKIIEKRQSVAFWCNPISGHATLYWYQQILGQGPKLLIQFQNNGVVDDSQLPKDRFSAERLKGVDSTLKIQPAKLEDSAVYLCASSLVNTDTQYFGPGTRLTVL.

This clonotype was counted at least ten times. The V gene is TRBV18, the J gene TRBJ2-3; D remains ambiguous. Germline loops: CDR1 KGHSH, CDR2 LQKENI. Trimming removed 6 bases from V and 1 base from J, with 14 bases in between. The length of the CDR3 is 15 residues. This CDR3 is CASSRQDRGTDTQYF. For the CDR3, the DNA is TGTGCCAGCTCGCGTCAGGACCGGGGCACAGATACGCAGTATTTT.

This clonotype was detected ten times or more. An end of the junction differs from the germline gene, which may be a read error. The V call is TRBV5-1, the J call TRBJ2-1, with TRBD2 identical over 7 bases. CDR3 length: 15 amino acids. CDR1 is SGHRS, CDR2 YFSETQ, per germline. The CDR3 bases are TGCGCCAGCAGCTTGGAGACTAGCAGATACAGTGAGCAGTTCTTC. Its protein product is CASSLETSRYSEQFF.

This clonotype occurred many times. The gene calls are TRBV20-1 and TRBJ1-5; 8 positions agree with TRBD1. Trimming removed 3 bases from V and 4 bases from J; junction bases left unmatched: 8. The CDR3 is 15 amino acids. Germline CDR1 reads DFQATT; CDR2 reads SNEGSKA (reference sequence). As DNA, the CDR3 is TGCAGTGCTAGTCACGGGACAGGCATTAATCAGCCCCAGCATTTT. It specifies CSASHGTGINQPQHF.

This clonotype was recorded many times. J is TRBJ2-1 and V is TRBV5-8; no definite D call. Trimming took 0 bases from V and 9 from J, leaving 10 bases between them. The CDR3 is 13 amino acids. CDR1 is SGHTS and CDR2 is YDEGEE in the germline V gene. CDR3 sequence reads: CASSLVAAPEQFF. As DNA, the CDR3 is TGTGCCAGCAGCTTGGTAGCAGCCCCTGAGCAGTTCTTC.

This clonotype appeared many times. CDR3: CRGLTGEGFNEQFF. The CDR3 DNA is TGCAGGGGCCTGACAGGGGAGGGTTTCAATGAGCAGTTCTTC. The chain combines TRBV20-1 with TRBJ2-1, with D perhaps TRBD1 (8 bases). Per the germline V gene, CDR1 is DFQATT and CDR2 is SNEGSKA (reference sequence). CDR3 length equals 14 residues.

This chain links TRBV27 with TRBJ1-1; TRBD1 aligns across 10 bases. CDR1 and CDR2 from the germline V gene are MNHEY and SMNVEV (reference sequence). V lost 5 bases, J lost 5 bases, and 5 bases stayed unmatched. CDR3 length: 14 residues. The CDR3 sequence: CASSLDRGWTEAFF. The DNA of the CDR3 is TGTGCCAGCAGTCTGGACAGGGGGTGGACTGAAGCTTTCTTT.

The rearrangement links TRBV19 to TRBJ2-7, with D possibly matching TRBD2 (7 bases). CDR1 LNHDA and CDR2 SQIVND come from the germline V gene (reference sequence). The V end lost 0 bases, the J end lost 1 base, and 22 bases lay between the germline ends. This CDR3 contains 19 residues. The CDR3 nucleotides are TGTGCCAGTAGTATAGATCCCGAAGGGGGGGGCTTTAGATCCTACGAGCAGTACTTC. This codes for CASSIDPEGGGFRSYEQYF.

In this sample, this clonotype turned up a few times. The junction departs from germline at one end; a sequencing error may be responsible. CDR3 sequence reads: CASRLGLANYNEQFF. CDR3 nucleotides: TGCGCCAGCAGGTTGGGACTAGCGAATTACAATGAGCAGTTCTTC. The genes are TRBV5-1 and TRBJ2-1, with 10 positions matching TRBD2. The CDR3 has 15 residues. Germline V gene lookup returns CDR1 SGHRS and CDR2 YFSETQ. The variable domain in full, completed from reference TRBV5-1 and TRBJ2-1, reads KAGVTQTPRYLIKTRGQQVTLSCSPISGHRSVSWYQQTPGQGLQFLFEYFSETQRNKGNFPGRFSGRQFSNSRSEMNVSTLELGDSALYLCASRLGLANYNEQFFGPGTRLTVL.

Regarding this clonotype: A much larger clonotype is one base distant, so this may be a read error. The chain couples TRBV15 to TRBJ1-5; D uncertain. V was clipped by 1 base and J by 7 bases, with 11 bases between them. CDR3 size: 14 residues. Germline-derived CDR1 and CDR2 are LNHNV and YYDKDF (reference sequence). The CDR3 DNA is TGTGCCACCAGCAGAGGTTTTGGTGTGCAGCCCCAGCATTTT. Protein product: CATSRGFGVQPQHF.

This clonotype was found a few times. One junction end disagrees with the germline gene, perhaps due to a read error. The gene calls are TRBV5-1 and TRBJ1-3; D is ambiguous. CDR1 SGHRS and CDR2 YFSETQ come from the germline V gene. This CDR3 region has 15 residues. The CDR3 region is CVSSLEPVSGNTIYF. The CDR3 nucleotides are TGCGTCAGCAGCTTGGAACCAGTCTCTGGAAACACCATATATTTT.

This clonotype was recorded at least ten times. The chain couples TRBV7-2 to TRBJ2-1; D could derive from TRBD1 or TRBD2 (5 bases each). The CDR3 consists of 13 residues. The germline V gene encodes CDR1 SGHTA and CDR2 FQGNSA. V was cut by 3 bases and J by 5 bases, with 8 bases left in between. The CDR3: CASSLGPHNEQFF. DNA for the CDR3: TGTGCCAGCAGCTTGGGACCGCACAATGAGCAGTTCTTC.

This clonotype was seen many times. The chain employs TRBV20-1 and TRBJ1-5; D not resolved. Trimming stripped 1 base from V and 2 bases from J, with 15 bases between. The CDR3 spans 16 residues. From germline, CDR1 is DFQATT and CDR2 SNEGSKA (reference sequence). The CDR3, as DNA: TGCAGTGCTAGAGTTGGAATAGGCCTTGGCAATCAGCCCCAGCATTTT. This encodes CSARVGIGLGNQPQHF.